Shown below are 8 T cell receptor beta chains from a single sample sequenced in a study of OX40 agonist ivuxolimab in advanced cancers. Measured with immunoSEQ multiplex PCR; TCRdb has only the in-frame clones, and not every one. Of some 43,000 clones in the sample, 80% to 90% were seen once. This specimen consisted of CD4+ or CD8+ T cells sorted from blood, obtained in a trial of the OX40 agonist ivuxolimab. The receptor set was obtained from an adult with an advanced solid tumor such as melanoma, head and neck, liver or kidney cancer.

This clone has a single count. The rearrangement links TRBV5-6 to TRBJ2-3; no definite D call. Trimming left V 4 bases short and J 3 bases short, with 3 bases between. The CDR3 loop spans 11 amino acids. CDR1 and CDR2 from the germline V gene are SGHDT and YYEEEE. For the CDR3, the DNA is TGTGCCAGCAGCGAGACAGATACGCAGTATTTT. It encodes CASSETDTQYF.

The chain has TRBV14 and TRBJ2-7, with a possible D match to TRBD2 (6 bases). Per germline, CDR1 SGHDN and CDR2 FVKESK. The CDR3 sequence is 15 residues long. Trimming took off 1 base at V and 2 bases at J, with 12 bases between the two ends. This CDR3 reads CASSQAATSAYEQYF. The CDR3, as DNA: TGTGCCAGCAGCCAAGCTGCGACTAGTGCCTACGAGCAGTACTTC.

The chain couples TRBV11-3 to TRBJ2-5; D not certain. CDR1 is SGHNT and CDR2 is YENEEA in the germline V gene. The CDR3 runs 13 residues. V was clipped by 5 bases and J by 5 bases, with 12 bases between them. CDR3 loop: CASSQDGFETQYF. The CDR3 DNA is TGTGCCAGCAGCCAGGACGGTTTTGAGACCCAGTACTTC.

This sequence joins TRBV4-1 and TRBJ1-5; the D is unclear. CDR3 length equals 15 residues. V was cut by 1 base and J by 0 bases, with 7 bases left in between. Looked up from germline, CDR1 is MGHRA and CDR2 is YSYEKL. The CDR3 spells CASSQAINSNQPQHF. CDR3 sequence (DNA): TGCGCCAGCAGCCAAGCAATCAATAGCAATCAGCCCCAGCATTTT.

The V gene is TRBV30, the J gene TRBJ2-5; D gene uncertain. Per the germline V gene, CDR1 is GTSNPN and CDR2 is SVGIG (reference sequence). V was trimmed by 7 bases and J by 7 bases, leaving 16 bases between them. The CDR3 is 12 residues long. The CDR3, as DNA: TGTGCCTTCGGGCAGCTCAAGGGGACCCAGTACTTC. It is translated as CAFGQLKGTQYF. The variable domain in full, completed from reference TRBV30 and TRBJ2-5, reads SQTIHQWPATLVQPVGSPLSLECTVEGTSNPNLYWYRQAAGRGLQLLFYSVGIGQISSEVPQNLSASRPQDRQFILSSKKLLLSDSGFYLCAFGQLKGTQYFGPGTRLLVL.

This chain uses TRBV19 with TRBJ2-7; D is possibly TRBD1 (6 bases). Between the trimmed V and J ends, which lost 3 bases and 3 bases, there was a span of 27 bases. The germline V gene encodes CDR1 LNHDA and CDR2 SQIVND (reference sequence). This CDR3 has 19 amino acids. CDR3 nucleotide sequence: TGTGCCAGTAGTATCCGCCCTCTGAGTGCTTGGGACACCAACTACGAGCAGTACTTC. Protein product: CASSIRPLSAWDTNYEQYF.

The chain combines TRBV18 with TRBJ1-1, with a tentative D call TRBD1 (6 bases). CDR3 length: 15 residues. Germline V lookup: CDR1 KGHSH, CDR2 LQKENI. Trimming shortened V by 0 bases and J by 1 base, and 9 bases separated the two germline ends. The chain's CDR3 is CASSPPGRGNTEAFF. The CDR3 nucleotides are TGTGCCAGCTCACCACCAGGCAGGGGGAACACTGAAGCTTTCTTT.

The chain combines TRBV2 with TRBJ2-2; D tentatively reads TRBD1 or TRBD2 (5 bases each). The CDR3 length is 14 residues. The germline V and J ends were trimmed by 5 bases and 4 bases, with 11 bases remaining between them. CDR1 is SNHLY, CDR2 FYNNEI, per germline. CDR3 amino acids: CASSPRDGTGELFF. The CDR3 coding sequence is TGTGCCAGCAGTCCCCGGGACGGCACCGGGGAGCTGTTTTTT.